This T cell receptor (beta chain) comes out of a study of identical twins. Study-wide results and limits: The models gave estimates that fell short of the out-of-frame TCR alpha sharing seen in monozygotic twins.

TCRdb reprocessed the 5' RACE reads with MiXCR, giving one entry per CDR3 protein. The sample gives around 530,000 distinct CDR3 sequences, nearly 15% of which show up once; roughly 0.42% is in the top ten. The sample holds a few counts of this clonotype. Its antigen remains unidentified. The CDR3 length is 13 residues. V was clipped by 1 base and J by 1 base, with 7 bases between them. Germline V CDR1 and CDR2: DFQATT, SNEGSKA (reference sequence). The sample was also reused in another study, on yellow fever vaccine responses in identical twins.

Sequencing used CD4+ T cells sorted from blood. This rearrangement joins TRBV20-1 to TRBJ1-2; no definite D call. The receptor was derived from a woman between 18 and 29 years old in good health. CDR3 sequence (DNA): TGCAGTGCTAGAGTCCCTAATAACTATGGCTACACCTTC. This translates into CSARVPNNYGYTF.